The 28 T cell receptor beta chains listed next were all sequenced from one sample in a study of cytomegalovirus exposure and HLA in healthy donors. PCR employed 60 Vbeta and 13 Jbeta primers. TCRdb's copy holds only in-frame clones and misses some; the assay was immunoSEQ multiplex PCR. The data show 100,000 to 150,000 clones, with roughly 76% seen just once and less than 2.5% held by the top ten. What was sequenced was PBMCs. The receptor set was obtained from a man under 40 in good health and CMV-seronegative.

The V and J genes are TRBV29-1 and TRBJ1-2; 10 bases align to TRBD1. This CDR3 spans 15 amino acids. Germline values: CDR1 SQVTM, CDR2 ANQGSEA. V lost 4 bases to trimming and J lost 2 bases; unmatched junction nucleotides: 7. CDR3 amino acids: CSVVETGGFNYGYTF. The CDR3 nucleotides read TGCAGCGTTGTCGAGACAGGGGGCTTCAACTATGGCTACACCTTC.

This sequence joins TRBV6-5 and TRBJ1-4, with D unresolved. The V end was cut by 6 bases, the J end by 8 bases, with 10 bases between. Germline CDR1 is MNHEY and CDR2 is SVGAGI. The CDR3 is 12 residues long. The DNA for the CDR3 is TGTGCCAGCAGAGACTCCCAAGAAAAACTGTTTTTT. Its translation: CASRDSQEKLFF.

This clone was observed a few times. V is TRBV5-5 and J is TRBJ2-5; D is perhaps TRBD2 (6 bases). Germline-derived CDR1 and CDR2 are SGHKS and YYEKEE (reference sequence). V gave up 2 bases and J gave up 5 bases, with 13 bases separating them. CDR3 size: 14 residues. In nucleotides, the CDR3 is TGTGCCAGCAGCTTAGGGCGAAGCGGGGAGACCCAGTACTTC. Its protein product is CASSLGRSGETQYF.

This clone was seen a handful of times. The chain links TRBV5-6 to TRBJ2-2; 9 bases map to TRBD1. CDR1 and CDR2 (germline): SGHDT, YYEEEE. This CDR3 spans 16 amino acids. The J segment lost 2 bases and the V segment lost 4 bases, leaving 6 bases of the junction unmatched. The CDR3 sequence is CASSLMGQGNTGELFF. The CDR3, as DNA: TGTGCCAGCAGCCTGATGGGACAGGGCAACACCGGGGAGCTGTTTTTT.

The chain recombines TRBV27 with TRBJ1-1; perhaps TRBD1 as D (6 bases). V dropped 6 bases and J dropped 0 bases, with 17 bases sitting between them. CDR3 size: 16 residues. Germline loops: CDR1 MNHEY, CDR2 SMNVEV (reference sequence). CDR3 in DNA: TGTGCCAGCAGCGTAGGGACAAACCTCATGAACACTGAAGCTTTCTTT. Its protein is CASSVGTNLMNTEAFF.

The V call is TRBV5-1, the J call TRBJ2-1; 8 nucleotides line up with TRBD2. The junction had 14 bases not matched to a gene; V was cut back by 4 bases and J by 2 bases. Germline V gene sequence: CDR1 SGHRS, CDR2 YFSETQ. CDR3 length: 18 residues. The chain's CDR3 is CASSRDNSGAATYNEQFF. The CDR3 DNA reads as TGCGCCAGCAGCAGGGATAATAGCGGGGCCGCTACCTACAATGAGCAGTTCTTC.

This chain links TRBV7-2 with TRBJ2-5; TRBD2 matches 10 bases. Germline trimming cut 5 bases from V and 3 bases from J; bases unmatched to any gene: 18. The CDR3 totals 19 residues. Germline CDR1 SGHTA, CDR2 FQGNSA. CDR3 residues: CASSPPAGGRLPSKETQYF. DNA for the CDR3: TGTGCCAGCAGCCCCCCAGCGGGGGGGCGACTCCCCTCAAAAGAGACCCAGTACTTC.

The chain combines TRBV15 with TRBJ2-3; D is unresolved. Per the germline V gene, CDR1 is LNHNV and CDR2 is YYDKDF (reference sequence). This CDR3 is 15 amino acids long. The germline V and J ends were trimmed by 0 bases and 1 base, with 8 bases remaining between them. The DNA for the CDR3 is TGTGCCACCAGCAGAGATTATCGGGGCACAGATACGCAGTATTTT. It codes for CATSRDYRGTDTQYF. Full variable domain (remainder filled in from reference TRBV15 and TRBJ2-3): DAMVIQNPRYQVTQFGKPVTLSCSQTLNHNVMYWYQQKSSQAPKLLFHYYDKDFNNEADTPDNFQSRRPNTSFCFLDIRSPGLGDTAMYLCATSRDYRGTDTQYFGPGTRLTVL.

A few counts support this clone. The V gene is TRBV2, the J gene TRBJ2-5, with a possible D match to TRBD1 (6 bases). The V and J ends lost 7 bases and 5 bases respectively, with 20 bases between them. The CDR3 sequence is 15 residues long. Germline V gene sequence: CDR1 SNHLY, CDR2 FYNNEI. The CDR3 spells CASNKRLGHTETQYF. The CDR3 bases are TGTGCCAGCAATAAACGATTGGGACACACGGAGACCCAGTACTTC.

This clone showed up just a few times. The chain employs TRBV2 and TRBJ1-2, with D unclear. Trimming cost V 6 bases and J 1 base, with 18 bases left between them. CDR3 length: 16 amino acids. The germline CDR1 and CDR2 sequences are SNHLY and FYNNEI. CDR3 nucleotides: TGTGCCAGCAGCTACCTACCGGGAGACGTTAACTATGGCTACACCTTC. Its translation: CASSYLPGDVNYGYTF.

The table lists this clone with a few counts. The chain combines TRBV4-3 with TRBJ1-1; D is ambiguous. There are 15 residues in the CDR3. Trimming shortened V by 4 bases and J by 2 bases, and 14 bases separated the two germline ends. The germline gives CDR1 LGHNA, CDR2 YSLEER. CDR3 in DNA: TGCGCCAGCAGCCGCGATCTAGGTGGAAACACTGAAGCTTTCTTT. Residues: CASSRDLGGNTEAFF.

V usage is TRBV11-2 and J usage is TRBJ2-5; 14 nucleotides align to TRBD2. Germline values: CDR1 SGHAT, CDR2 FQNNGV. Germline trimming cut 5 bases from V and 0 bases from J; bases unmatched to any gene: 11. The CDR3 totals 19 residues. The CDR3 is CASSALRTSGGRYQETQYF. DNA for the CDR3: TGTGCCAGCAGCGCCCTCCGGACTAGCGGGGGGAGGTACCAAGAGACCCAGTACTTC.

The J gene is TRBJ2-5, the V gene TRBV5-1, with 16 bases aligning to TRBD2. V lost 0 bases, J lost 1 base, and 3 bases stayed unmatched. CDR1 and CDR2 (germline): SGHRS, YFSETQ. CDR3 length equals 18 residues. CDR3 residues: CASSLEGLAGGSQETQYF. The CDR3, as DNA: TGCGCCAGCAGCTTGGAGGGACTAGCGGGGGGGAGCCAAGAGACCCAGTACTTC. Full variable domain (remainder filled in from reference TRBV5-1 and TRBJ2-5): KAGVTQTPRYLIKTRGQQVTLSCSPISGHRSVSWYQQTPGQGLQFLFEYFSETQRNKGNFPGRFSGRQFSNSRSEMNVSTLELGDSALYLCASSLEGLAGGSQETQYFGPGTRLLVL.

This chain joins TRBV28 and TRBJ2-7, with D possibly matching TRBD1 (6 bases). The CDR3 contains 14 residues. Trimming took 7 bases from V and 2 from J, leaving 15 bases between them. Germline values: CDR1 MDHEN, CDR2 SYDVKM. CDR3 sequence reads: CASTLQGLTYEQYF. CDR3 sequence (DNA): TGTGCCAGCACCCTTCAGGGGCTTACCTACGAGCAGTACTTC. Based on the CDR3 plus reference TRBV28 and TRBJ2-7, the full variable domain is DVKVTQSSRYLVKRTGEKVFLECVQDMDHENMFWYRQDPGLGLRLIYFSYDVKMKEKGDIPEGYSVSREKKERFSLILESASTNQTSMYLCASTLQGLTYEQYFGPGTRLTVT.

The chain carries TRBV25-1 and TRBJ2-7, with TRBD2 matching over 10 bases. The CDR3 covers 15 residues. CDR1 is MGHDK, CDR2 SYGVNS, per germline. The junction had 3 bases not matched to a gene; V was cut back by 2 bases and J by 2 bases. In DNA, the CDR3 is TGTGCCAGCAGTGAAGAGCGGGGGGGCCCCTACGAGCAGTACTTC. This codes for CASSEERGGPYEQYF.

Turning to this clone: Mismatch with germline at one junction end may stem from a read error. The V gene is TRBV6-1, the J gene TRBJ1-5; 9 bases match TRBD1. The germline gives CDR1 MNHNS, CDR2 SASEGT. This CDR3 is 15 amino acids long. Here the CDR3 reads CASREAGTGHQPQHF. CDR3 nucleotides: TGTGCCAGCAGAGAAGCCGGGACAGGGCACCAGCCCCAGCATTTT.

This sequence joins TRBV7-9 and TRBJ2-2; D is unresolved. The CDR3 runs 14 residues. Per the germline V gene, CDR1 is SEHNR and CDR2 is FQNEAQ (reference sequence). Trimming pared 0 bases from V and 2 bases from J, leaving 4 bases between. CDR3 sequence reads: CASSLASNTGELFF. CDR3 coding DNA: TGTGCCAGCAGCTTAGCCTCTAACACCGGGGAGCTGTTTTTT.

This chain uses TRBV7-9 with TRBJ2-1; D might be TRBD2 (7 bases). V gave up 5 bases and J gave up 1 base, with 15 bases separating them. The CDR3 runs 16 residues. From germline, CDR1 is SEHNR and CDR2 FQNEAQ (reference sequence). The CDR3 nucleotides are TGTGCCAGCAGCCCTCGAGGGGGGGCGTCCTACAATGAGCAGTTCTTC. The encoded protein is CASSPRGGASYNEQFF.

The chain couples TRBV7-8 to TRBJ2-7; D perhaps matches TRBD1 (6 bases). V lost 2 bases, J lost 2 bases, and 10 bases lay in between. The CDR3 extends over 14 amino acids. Germline-derived CDR1 and CDR2 are SGHVS and FQNEAQ. The CDR3 here is CASSLTGIPYEQYF. The CDR3 DNA follows: TGTGCCAGCAGCTTAACAGGGATCCCCTACGAGCAGTACTTC.

The J gene is TRBJ2-3, the V gene TRBV4-3, with 7 nucleotides matching TRBD1. This CDR3 is built from 18 residues. J gave up 1 base and V 0 bases, and 10 bases lay outside the gene matches. Germline V gene lookup returns CDR1 LGHNA and CDR2 YSLEER. The CDR3 protein is CASSQDSMTGIRTDTQYF. CDR3 nucleotides: TGCGCCAGCAGCCAAGACTCTATGACAGGGATCCGCACAGATACGCAGTATTTT.

This clone was seen only a few times. V and J are TRBV7-6 and TRBJ1-2; maybe TRBD1 (6 bases). Looked up from germline, CDR1 is SGHVS and CDR2 is FNYEAQ. The CDR3 is made up of 14 amino acids. V lost 11 bases and J lost 3, with 19 bases in between. This CDR3 is CASTSVAGDYGYTF. CDR3 nucleotides: TGTGCCTCCACGTCGGTAGCAGGGGACTATGGCTACACCTTC.

On this clone: One junction end disagrees with the germline gene, perhaps due to a read error. The chain couples TRBV28 to TRBJ2-6, with a tentative D call TRBD1 (5 bases). This CDR3 comprises 16 residues. The germline V gene has CDR1 MDHEN and CDR2 SYDVKM. DNA for the CDR3: TGTGCCAGCAGCTCACCAGGAGCCTCTGGGGCCAACGGCCTGACTTTC. Protein product: CASSSPGASGANGLTF.

This clone was seen once. The chain uses TRBV18 and TRBJ1-5; 8 nucleotides align to TRBD1. This CDR3 is built from 13 residues. Germline CDR1 is KGHSH and CDR2 is LQKENI. The trim removed 5 bases at V and 8 bases at J, leaving 5 bases unmatched. CDR3 sequence: CASSAKQGEPQHF. The CDR3 DNA reads TGTGCCAGCTCAGCTAAACAGGGGGAGCCCCAGCATTTT.

The V call is TRBV5-6, the J call TRBJ1-6; D is unresolved. V was trimmed by 2 bases and J by 9 bases, leaving 15 bases between them. CDR3 length: 15 amino acids. CDR1 is SGHDT, CDR2 YYEEEE, per germline. The CDR3 region has the DNA TGTGCCAGCAGCTTCGGTACGGCCTACAGTTCACCCCTCCACTTT. It encodes CASSFGTAYSSPLHF. The full variable domain, in which reference TRBV5-6 and TRBJ1-6 provide the parts outside the CDR3, is DAGVTQSPTHLIKTRGQQVTLRCSPKSGHDTVSWYQQALGQGPQFIFQYYEEEERQRGNFPDRFSGHQFPNYSSELNVNALLLGDSALYLCASSFGTAYSSPLHFGNGTRLTVT.

The J gene is TRBJ2-5, the V gene TRBV5-1; TRBD1 might be the D (5 bases). This CDR3 region has 15 residues. Germline CDR1 reads SGHRS; CDR2 reads YFSETQ. Trimming took 0 bases from V and 0 from J, leaving 9 bases between them. CDR3 sequence (DNA): TGCGCCAGCAGCTTGGAAGGGGCAGACCAAGAGACCCAGTACTTC. The encoded protein is CASSLEGADQETQYF.

The chain recombines TRBV13 with TRBJ2-2, with 7 bases lining up with TRBD2. After removal of 6 bases from V and 3 bases from J, the junction contained 4 bases not matched to a gene. This CDR3 is 14 amino acids long. Germline CDR1 and CDR2: PRHDT and FYEKMQ (reference sequence). The chain's CDR3 is CASRSAGHTGELFF. The CDR3 DNA is TGTGCCAGCAGGTCAGCGGGGCACACCGGGGAGCTGTTTTTT.

The chain combines TRBV19 with TRBJ1-5; perhaps TRBD1 as D (5 bases). The germline gives CDR1 LNHDA, CDR2 SQIVND (reference sequence). CDR3 size: 14 residues. V shed 6 bases and J shed 3 bases, with 12 bases lying between them. CDR3 sequence (DNA): TGTGCCAGTAGGCTTGCCAGGGACAATCAGCCCCAGCATTTT. Its protein product is CASRLARDNQPQHF.

There are a few counts of this clone. This chain links TRBV6-4 with TRBJ2-7; 7 bases agree with TRBD1. CDR1 is MRHNA and CDR2 is SNTAGT in the germline V gene. CDR3 length equals 16 residues. With V trimmed by 7 bases and J by 1 base, 13 bases remained unmatched. The DNA of the CDR3 is TGTGCCAGCACCGGAGGCTATCGGGACAGATCCTACGAGCAGTACTTC. Residues: CASTGGYRDRSYEQYF.